This T cell receptor (beta chain) originates from a study of T-cell memory formation after mild COVID-19. With 7 bases clipped from V and 0 bases from J, the junction kept 4 bases outside the gene matches. This CDR3 has 15 residues. Germline V gene sequence: CDR1 SEHNR, CDR2 FQNEAQ (reference sequence). Using its own MiXCR run on the 5' RACE reads, TCRdb lists one record per CDR3 protein. The table includes approximately 430,000 distinct CDR3 sequences, under 25% detected once. The chain joins TRBV7-9 to TRBJ2-1, with TRBD2 identical over 9 bases. Material: PBMCs or a T cell subset sorted from them (not recorded which). This receptor was obtained from an adult woman who had mild COVID-19 (a few samples of this study predate the infection). Cell type and time point are not known. The CDR3 region is CASTGTSSSYNEQFF. In nucleotides, the CDR3 is TGTGCCAGCACGGGGACTAGCAGCTCCTACAATGAGCAGTTCTTC.